A single sample gave rise to the 23 T cell receptor beta chains below, sequenced in a study of human thymus T cells. Method: immunoSEQ multiplex PCR; TCRdb's copy keeps in-frame clones and lacks some. Of 40,000 to 45,000 clones listed, approximately 95% are singletons. Material: blood. The receptors derive from a boy under two years old with a congenital heart defect but otherwise immunologically healthy.

V is TRBV5-3 and J is TRBJ1-4; 7 positions match TRBD1. TRBV5-3 is an ORF, and what it does is uncertain. V dropped 8 bases and J dropped 10; count of bases not matched to a gene: 17. The CDR3 contains 15 residues. Written as DNA, the CDR3 is TGTGCCAGCACCCCATCTGGACAGGTGAAGGGAAAACTGTTTTTT. Its protein product is CASTPSGQVKGKLFF.

This chain links TRBV7-2 with TRBJ1-2, with no clear D. The CDR3 loop spans 14 amino acids. CDR1 is SGHTA, CDR2 FQGNSA, per germline. Trimming removed 2 bases at V and 6 bases at J, with 13 bases between. The CDR3 coding sequence is TGTGCCAGCAGCTTAAACCAGTATGGCAATGGCTACACCTTC. This sequence encodes CASSLNQYGNGYTF.

The chain recombines TRBV2 with TRBJ1-5; possibly TRBD1 for D (6 bases). Trimming removed 7 bases at V and 7 bases at J, with 14 bases between. Per the germline V gene, CDR1 is SNHLY and CDR2 is FYNNEI. CDR3 length equals 13 residues. As DNA, the CDR3 is TGTGCCAGCAAAGGAGTTGGGGGCCAGCCCCAGCATTTT. Its protein is CASKGVGGQPQHF.

The CDR3 here is CASSLREGTTDTQYF. The CDR3 coding sequence is TGTGCCAGCAGCTTGAGGGAGGGTACCACAGATACGCAGTATTTT. V is TRBV9 and J is TRBJ2-3, with TRBD2 matching over 7 bases. The CDR3 loop spans 15 amino acids. CDR1 and CDR2 from the germline V gene are SGDLS and YYNGEE. Trimming removed 4 bases from V and 2 bases from J; junction bases left unmatched: 7.

The rearrangement links TRBV5-4 to TRBJ2-1; 10 bases are shared with TRBD2. With V trimmed by 4 bases and J by 3 bases, 4 bases remained unmatched. The CDR3 is 15 residues long. CDR1 is SGHNT, CDR2 YYREEE, per germline (reference sequence). The CDR3 region has the DNA TGTGCCAGCAGCCCAGCGGGGGGGTACTACAATGAGCAGTTCTTC. Encoded protein: CASSPAGGYYNEQFF.

This clone was detected only once. This chain joins TRBV27 and TRBJ1-1; a weak D match, TRBD1 (5 bases). V lost 2 bases and J 4 bases, leaving 5 bases between the germline ends. The CDR3 consists of 12 residues. Germline V gives CDR1 MNHEY, CDR2 SMNVEV (reference sequence). The CDR3 reads CASSLRGTEAFF. CDR3 nucleotide sequence: TGTGCCAGCAGTTTAAGGGGCACTGAAGCTTTCTTT.

The rearrangement joins TRBV7-2 to TRBJ1-6; no definite D call. The V end was cut by 0 bases, the J end by 14 bases, with 8 bases between. The CDR3 extends over 12 amino acids. CDR1 is SGHTA, CDR2 FQGNSA, per germline. CDR3 residues: CASSLAPRALHF. CDR3 DNA: TGTGCCAGCAGCTTAGCGCCGCGGGCCCTCCACTTT.

The chain recombines TRBV4-1 with TRBJ1-6, with D perhaps TRBD1 (5 bases). V was shortened by 1 base and J by 7 bases, with 5 bases between the two germline ends. The CDR3 extends over 13 amino acids. Germline V gives CDR1 MGHRA, CDR2 YSYEKL. The CDR3 region has the DNA TGCGCCAGCAGCCAAGGGACAAATTCACCCCTCCACTTT. Translating gives CASSQGTNSPLHF.

The chain links TRBV6-1 to TRBJ2-4, with 8 bases aligning to TRBD2. This CDR3 region has 15 residues. Germline CDR1 MNHNS, CDR2 SASEGT. The J segment lost 0 bases and the V segment lost 6 bases, leaving 4 bases of the junction unmatched. This CDR3 reads CASRVSGEAKNIQYF. CDR3 bases: TGTGCCAGCAGGGTTAGCGGGGAAGCCAAAAACATTCAGTACTTC.

The J gene is TRBJ1-5, the V gene TRBV5-1; D gene unclear. The V gene's germline CDR1 is SGHRS and CDR2 YFSETQ. The CDR3 runs to 18 residues. V gave up 5 bases and J gave up 11 bases, with 32 bases separating them. Written as DNA, the CDR3 is TGCGCCAGCAGACCGTTTCACGGGGTATCTCTCTTAATCAAGGCCCAGCATTTT. Encoded protein: CASRPFHGVSLLIKAQHF.

The chain employs TRBV5-1 and TRBJ2-6; D gene uncertain. The CDR3 covers 15 residues. Trimming removed 4 bases at V and 0 bases at J, with 8 bases between. Germline values: CDR1 SGHRS, CDR2 YFSETQ. CDR3 loop: CASSEANSGANVLTF. DNA for the CDR3: TGCGCCAGCAGCGAAGCCAACTCTGGGGCCAACGTCCTGACTTTC.

The chain combines TRBV27 with TRBJ1-5; no reliable D call. Germline V gene data show CDR1 as MNHEY and CDR2 as SMNVEV (reference sequence). This CDR3 is 15 amino acids long. V was trimmed by 2 bases and J by 3 bases, leaving 11 bases between them. The CDR3 here is CASSLTRTVNQPQHF. The CDR3 DNA sequence: TGTGCCAGCAGTTTAACCCGGACGGTCAATCAGCCCCAGCATTTT.

The V gene is TRBV28, the J gene TRBJ1-3; unclear D gene. The germline V gene has CDR1 MDHEN and CDR2 SYDVKM. This CDR3 contains 14 residues. V was trimmed by 4 bases and J by 0 bases, leaving 7 bases between them. As DNA, the CDR3 is TGTGCCAGCAGTTCTCCGGGCTCTGGAAACACCATATATTTT. The encoded protein is CASSSPGSGNTIYF.

The gene calls are TRBV5-6 and TRBJ1-2; the D is unclear. V was clipped by 6 bases and J by 4 bases, with 13 bases between them. Germline V lookup: CDR1 SGHDT, CDR2 YYEEEE. This CDR3 comprises 13 residues. The CDR3 DNA follows: TGTGCCAGCACCCGCCGTGATACCTATGGCTACACCTTC. Translated, it gives CASTRRDTYGYTF.

The V gene is TRBV7-9, the J gene TRBJ1-1; D ambiguous. The CDR3 has 14 amino acids. The V and J ends lost 0 bases and 0 bases respectively, with 5 bases between them. Germline lookup yields CDR1 SEHNR and CDR2 FQNEAQ (reference sequence). The CDR3 here is CASSLAGLNTEAFF. The CDR3, as DNA: TGTGCCAGCAGCTTAGCTGGGTTGAACACTGAAGCTTTCTTT.

The chain uses TRBV18 and TRBJ2-7; TRBD1 aligns across 12 bases. Germline values: CDR1 KGHSH, CDR2 LQKENI. The ends lost 3 bases at V and 3 bases at J; junction bases unmatched: 3. This CDR3 comprises 15 residues. The CDR3 loop is CASSPGTGGLYEQYF. Here the CDR3 DNA reads TGTGCCAGCTCACCGGGGACAGGGGGCCTCTACGAGCAGTACTTC.

For the CDR3, the DNA is TGTGCCAGCAGCTCCAGGGGGGTCGGCAATCAGCCCCAGCATTTT. As protein: CASSSRGVGNQPQHF. The rearrangement links TRBV28 to TRBJ1-5, with 7 bases identical to TRBD1. This CDR3 spans 15 amino acids. V trimming: 6 bases; J trimming: 2 bases; junction bases outside the gene matches: 7. Germline CDR1 and CDR2: MDHEN and SYDVKM.

The CDR3 region has the DNA TGTGCCAGCAGTTTAACAGCTAACTATGGCTACACCTTC. Encoded protein: CASSLTANYGYTF. The chain joins TRBV28 to TRBJ1-2; no clear D gene. Trimming removed 2 bases at V and 0 bases at J, with 4 bases between. The V gene's germline CDR1 is MDHEN and CDR2 SYDVKM. The CDR3 runs to 13 residues.

V usage is TRBV28 and J usage is TRBJ2-7; TRBD2 agrees at 8 bases. The CDR3 length is 15 residues. CDR1 MDHEN and CDR2 SYDVKM come from the germline V gene. With 5 bases clipped from V and 5 bases from J, the junction kept 11 bases outside the gene matches. The CDR3 nucleotides are TGTGCCAGCAGTCTTGGGCACGCGGGGGGTAACGAGCAGTACTTC. Its translation is CASSLGHAGGNEQYF.

The chain uses TRBV30 and TRBJ2-2, with TRBD2 as a possible D gene (5 bases). V gave up 2 bases and J gave up 4 bases, with 8 bases separating them. The CDR3 sequence is 13 residues long. Germline values: CDR1 GTSNPN, CDR2 SVGIG (reference sequence). The CDR3 DNA sequence: TGTGCCTGGAGTCCCGGACTCACCGGGGAGCTGTTTTTT. This gives the protein CAWSPGLTGELFF.

This chain joins TRBV20-1 and TRBJ1-1; D is perhaps TRBD1 (5 bases). The CDR3 length is 11 residues. Trimming took off 3 bases at V and 11 bases at J, with 13 bases between the two ends. Germline CDR1 is DFQATT and CDR2 is SNEGSKA (reference sequence). CDR3 DNA: TGCAGTGCTAGCCCCCGGGACCCCGCTTTCTTT. Translated: CSASPRDPAFF.

This sequence joins TRBV19 and TRBJ2-5; D unclear. CDR3 length: 15 amino acids. Germline V gene data show CDR1 as LNHDA and CDR2 as SQIVND (reference sequence). V lost 5 bases and J lost 2, with 15 bases in between. CDR3 in amino acids: CASSPSGSTQETQYF. CDR3 sequence (DNA): TGTGCCAGTAGTCCATCCGGGTCAACTCAAGAGACCCAGTACTTC.

V is TRBV4-3 and J is TRBJ1-1; weak D call: TRBD1 (5 bases). This CDR3 spans 13 amino acids. Germline V gene sequence: CDR1 LGHNA, CDR2 YSLEER. V lost 0 bases and J 4 bases, leaving 6 bases between the germline ends. The CDR3 DNA is TGCGCCAGCAGCCAAGATAGGGGCACTGAAGCTTTCTTT. Translation: CASSQDRGTEAFF.